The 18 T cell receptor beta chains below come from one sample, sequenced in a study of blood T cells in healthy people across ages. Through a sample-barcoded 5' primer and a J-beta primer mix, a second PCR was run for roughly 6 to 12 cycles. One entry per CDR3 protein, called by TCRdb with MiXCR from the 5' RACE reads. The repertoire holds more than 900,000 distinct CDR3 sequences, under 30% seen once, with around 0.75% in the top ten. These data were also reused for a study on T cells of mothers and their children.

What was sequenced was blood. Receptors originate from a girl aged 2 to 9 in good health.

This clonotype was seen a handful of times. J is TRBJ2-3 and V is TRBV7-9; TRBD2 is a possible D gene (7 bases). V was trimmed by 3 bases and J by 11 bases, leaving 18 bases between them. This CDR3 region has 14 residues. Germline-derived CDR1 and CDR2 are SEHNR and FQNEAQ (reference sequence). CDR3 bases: TGTGCCAGCAGCTTCGAGGGGGGGGAGCGGTGGCAGTATTTT. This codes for CASSFEGGERWQYF.

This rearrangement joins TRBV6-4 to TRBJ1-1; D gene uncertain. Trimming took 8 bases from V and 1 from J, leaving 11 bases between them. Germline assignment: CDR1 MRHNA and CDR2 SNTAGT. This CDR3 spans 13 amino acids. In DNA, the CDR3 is TGTGCCAGCGGCAGGACGGCGAACACTGAAGCTTTCTTT. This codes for CASGRTANTEAFF.

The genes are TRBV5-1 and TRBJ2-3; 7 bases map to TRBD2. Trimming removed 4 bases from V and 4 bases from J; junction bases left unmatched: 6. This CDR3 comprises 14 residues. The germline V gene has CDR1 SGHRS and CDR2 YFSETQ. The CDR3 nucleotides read TGCGCCAGCAGCCAGGGCGCGGGGGCAGATACGCAGTATTTT. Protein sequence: CASSQGAGADTQYF.

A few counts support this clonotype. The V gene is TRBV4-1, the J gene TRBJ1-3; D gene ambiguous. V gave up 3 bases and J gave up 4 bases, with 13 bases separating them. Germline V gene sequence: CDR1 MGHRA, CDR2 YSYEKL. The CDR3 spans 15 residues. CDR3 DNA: TGCGCCAGCAGCCATGATGCGCAGTCCGGAAACACCATATATTTT. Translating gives CASSHDAQSGNTIYF.

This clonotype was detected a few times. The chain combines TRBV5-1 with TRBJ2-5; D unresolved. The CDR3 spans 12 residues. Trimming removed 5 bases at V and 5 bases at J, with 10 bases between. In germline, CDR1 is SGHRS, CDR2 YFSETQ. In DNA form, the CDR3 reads TGCGCCAGCAGAGGGTTTCGGGAGACCCAGTACTTC. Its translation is CASRGFRETQYF.

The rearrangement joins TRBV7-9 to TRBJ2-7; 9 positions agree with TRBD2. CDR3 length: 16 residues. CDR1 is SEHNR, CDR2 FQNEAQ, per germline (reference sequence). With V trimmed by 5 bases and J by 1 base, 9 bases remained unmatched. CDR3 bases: TGTGCCAGCAGCCCTGCAGGCGGGAGGGCTTCCTACGAGCAGTACTTC. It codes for CASSPAGGRASYEQYF.

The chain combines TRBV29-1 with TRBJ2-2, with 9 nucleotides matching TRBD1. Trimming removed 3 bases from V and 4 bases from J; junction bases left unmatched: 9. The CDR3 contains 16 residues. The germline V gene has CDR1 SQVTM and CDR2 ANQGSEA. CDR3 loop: CSVDTKGTGLTGELFF. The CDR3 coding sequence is TGCAGCGTTGATACCAAGGGGACAGGGCTCACCGGGGAGCTGTTTTTT.

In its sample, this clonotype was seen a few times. The CDR3 loop reads CSVLTSGSTDTQYF. CDR3 nucleotide sequence: TGCAGTGTTTTGACTAGCGGGAGCACAGATACGCAGTATTTT. V gene TRBV20-1 combines with J gene TRBJ2-3; TRBD2 agrees at 10 bases. The germline CDR1 and CDR2 sequences are DFQATT and SNEGSKA (reference sequence). Trimming removed 7 bases from V and 0 bases from J; junction bases left unmatched: 4. The CDR3 extends over 14 amino acids.

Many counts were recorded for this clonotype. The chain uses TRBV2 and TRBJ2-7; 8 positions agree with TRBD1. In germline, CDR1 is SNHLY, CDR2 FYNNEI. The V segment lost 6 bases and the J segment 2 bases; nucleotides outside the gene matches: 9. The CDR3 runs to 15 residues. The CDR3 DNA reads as TGTGCCAGCAGCCATACACAGGGGGTGACCTACGAGCAGTACTTC. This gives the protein CASSHTQGVTYEQYF.

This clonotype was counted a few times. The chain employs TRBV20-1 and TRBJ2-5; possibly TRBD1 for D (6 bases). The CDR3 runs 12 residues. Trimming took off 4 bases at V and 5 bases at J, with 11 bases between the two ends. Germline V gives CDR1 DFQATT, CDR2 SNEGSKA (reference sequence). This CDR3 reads CSAKQGRETQYF. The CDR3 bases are TGCAGTGCTAAACAGGGTCGGGAGACCCAGTACTTC.

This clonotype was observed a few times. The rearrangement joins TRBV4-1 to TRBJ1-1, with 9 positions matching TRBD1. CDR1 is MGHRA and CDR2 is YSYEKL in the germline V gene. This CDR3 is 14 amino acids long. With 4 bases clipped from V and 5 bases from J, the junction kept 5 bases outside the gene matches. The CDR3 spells CASSLTGGLTEAFF. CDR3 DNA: TGCGCCAGCAGCCTTACAGGGGGCTTAACTGAAGCTTTCTTT.

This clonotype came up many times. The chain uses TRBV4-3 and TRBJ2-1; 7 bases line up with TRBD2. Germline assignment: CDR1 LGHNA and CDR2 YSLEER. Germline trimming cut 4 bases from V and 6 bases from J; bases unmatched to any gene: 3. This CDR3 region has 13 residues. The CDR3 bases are TGCGCCAGCAGCCCGTGGGGGGGCAATGAGCAGTTCTTC. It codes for CASSPWGGNEQFF.

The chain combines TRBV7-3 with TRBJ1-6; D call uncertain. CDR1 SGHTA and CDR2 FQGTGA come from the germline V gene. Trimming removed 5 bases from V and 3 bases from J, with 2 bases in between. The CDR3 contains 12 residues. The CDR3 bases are TGTGCCAGCAGCAACTATAATTCACCCCTCCACTTT. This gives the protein CASSNYNSPLHF. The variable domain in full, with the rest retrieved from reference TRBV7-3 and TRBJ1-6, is GAGVSQTPSNKVTEKGKYVELRCDPISGHTALYWYRQSLGQGPEFLIYFQGTGAADDSGLPNDRFFAVRPEGSVSTLKIQRTERGDSAVYLCASSNYNSPLHFGNGTRLTVT.

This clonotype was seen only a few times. Written as DNA, the CDR3 is TGTGCCAGCAGGCGGGGGCCCCCCTACGAGCAGTACTTC. It specifies CASRRGPPYEQYF. The chain employs TRBV5-6 and TRBJ2-7; TRBD2 is a possible D gene (7 bases). Trimming shortened V by 5 bases and J by 2 bases, and 11 bases separated the two germline ends. Germline V gene lookup returns CDR1 SGHDT and CDR2 YYEEEE. The CDR3 contains 13 residues.

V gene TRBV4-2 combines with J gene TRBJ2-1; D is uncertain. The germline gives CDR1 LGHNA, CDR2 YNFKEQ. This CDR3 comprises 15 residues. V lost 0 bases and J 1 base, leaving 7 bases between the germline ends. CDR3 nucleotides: TGTGCCAGCAGCCAAGAAGTCGGGTCCTACAATGAGCAGTTCTTC. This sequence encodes CASSQEVGSYNEQFF.

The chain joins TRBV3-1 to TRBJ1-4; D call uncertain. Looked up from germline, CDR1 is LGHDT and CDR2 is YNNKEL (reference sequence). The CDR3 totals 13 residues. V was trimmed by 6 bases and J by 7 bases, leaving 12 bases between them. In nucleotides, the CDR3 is TGTGCCAGCAGTATCGGACGGGGTGAAAAACTGTTTTTT. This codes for CASSIGRGEKLFF. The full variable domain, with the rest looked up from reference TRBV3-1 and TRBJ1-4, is DTAVSQTPKYLVTQMGNDKSIKCEQNLGHDTMYWYKQDSKKFLKIMFSYNNKELIINETVPNRFSPKSPDKAHLNLHINSLELGDSAVYFCASSIGRGEKLFFGSGTQLSVL.

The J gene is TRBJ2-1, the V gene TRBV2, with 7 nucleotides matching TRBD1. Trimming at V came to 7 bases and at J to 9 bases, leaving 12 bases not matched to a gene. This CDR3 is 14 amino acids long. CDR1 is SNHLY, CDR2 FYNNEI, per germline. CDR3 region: CASNPLTGEGEQFF. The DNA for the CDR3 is TGTGCCAGCAACCCCCTAACAGGGGAAGGTGAGCAGTTCTTC.

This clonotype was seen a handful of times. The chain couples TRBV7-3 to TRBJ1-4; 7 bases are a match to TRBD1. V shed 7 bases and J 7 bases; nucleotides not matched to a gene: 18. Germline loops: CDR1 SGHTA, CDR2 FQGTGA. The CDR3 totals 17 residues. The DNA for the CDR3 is TGTGCCAGCACGTACTTTACCTCTCCAGGGGGATCTGAAAAACTGTTTTTT. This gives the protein CASTYFTSPGGSEKLFF.